These T cell receptor beta chains were read from a single sample in a study of chemoradiotherapy in HPV16-positive cancers. Some clones are missing from TCRdb's copy, which holds only in-frame ones; the method was immunoSEQ multiplex PCR. Here the sample spans 25,000 to 40,000 clones, roughly nine tenths being singletons. The specimen was blood, collected from a patient who underwent chemoradiotherapy. These receptors were collected from a human donor with HPV-associated anogenital cancer. Each CDR3 is given with its conserved first and last residue.

V,CDR3
TRBV4-3,CASSQAGGPTGELFF
TRBV7-2,CASSWSGYEQYF
TRBV28,CASSFPRAGQLGYEQYF
TRBV5-1,CASSMDRGGSPLHF
TRBV19,CASSIPPGQAHTGELFF
TRBV5-1,CASSLAGMEEPQHF
TRBV19,CASSQTGLGEKLFF
TRBV7-2,CASSDLSALNTEAFF
TRBV7-9,CASSRDWGSGTDTQYF
TRBV5-6,CASTGGFEQFF
TRBV10-3,CAISEASSGNTIYF